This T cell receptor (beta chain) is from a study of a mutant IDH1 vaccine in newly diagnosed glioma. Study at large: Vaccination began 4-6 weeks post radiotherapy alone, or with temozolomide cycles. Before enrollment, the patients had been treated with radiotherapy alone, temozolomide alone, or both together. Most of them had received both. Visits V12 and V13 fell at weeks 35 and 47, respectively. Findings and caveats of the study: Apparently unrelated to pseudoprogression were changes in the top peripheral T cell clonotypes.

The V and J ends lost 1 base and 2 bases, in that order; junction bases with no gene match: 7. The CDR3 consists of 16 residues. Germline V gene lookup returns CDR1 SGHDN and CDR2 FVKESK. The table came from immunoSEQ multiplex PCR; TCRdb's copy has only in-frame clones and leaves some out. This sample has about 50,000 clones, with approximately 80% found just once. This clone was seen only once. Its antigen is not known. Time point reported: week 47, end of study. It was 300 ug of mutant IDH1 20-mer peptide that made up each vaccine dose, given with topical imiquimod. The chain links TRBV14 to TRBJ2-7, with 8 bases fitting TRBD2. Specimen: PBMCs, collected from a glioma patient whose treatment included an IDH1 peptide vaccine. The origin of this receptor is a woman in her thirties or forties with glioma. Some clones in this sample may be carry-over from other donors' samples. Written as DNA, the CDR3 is TGTGCCAGCAGCCAAGGGGGCGGGGGGCCGACCTACGAGCAGTACTTC. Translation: CASSQGGGGPTYEQYF.